These 11 T cell receptor beta chains were sequenced from one sample in a study of cytomegalovirus exposure and HLA in healthy donors. PCR primers comprised 60 Vbeta and 13 Jbeta primers. Here immunoSEQ multiplex PCR was the method, and the copy in TCRdb shows in-frame clones only, minus some. This sample yields approximately 98,000 clones, of which approximately 79% are seen a single time; roughly 1.8% belongs to the top ten. What was sequenced was PBMCs. The receptors here all came from a male donor in good health and CMV-seronegative.

CDR3: CASSLSGGRANYGYTF. Here the CDR3 DNA reads TGTGCCAGCAGCTTATCGGGGGGGCGAGCTAACTATGGCTACACCTTC. This chain connects TRBV7-2 to TRBJ1-2; D perhaps matches TRBD1 (6 bases). The ends were cut back, 2 bases at V and 0 bases at J, with 13 bases in the middle. This CDR3 has 16 amino acids. Germline V lookup: CDR1 SGHTA, CDR2 FQGNSA. Combining the CDR3 with reference TRBV7-2 and TRBJ1-2 gives the whole variable domain GAGVSQSPSNKVTEKGKDVELRCDPISGHTALYWYRQSLGQGLEFLIYFQGNSAPDKSGLPSDRFSAERTGGSVSTLTIQRTQQEDSAVYLCASSLSGGRANYGYTFGSGTRLTVV.

V and J are TRBV6-5 and TRBJ2-3; 8 bases match TRBD1. This CDR3 has 13 amino acids. V lost 4 bases and J lost 14; bases outside the gene matches: 11. The germline V gene has CDR1 MNHEY and CDR2 SVGAGI. The CDR3 sequence is CASSFKGQGQPYF. CDR3 nucleotide sequence: TGTGCCAGCAGTTTTAAAGGACAGGGTCAACCGTATTTT.

The chain carries TRBV10-3 and TRBJ1-5, with 7 bases matching TRBD1. V gave up 9 bases and J gave up 2 bases; unmatched junction bases: 7. The CDR3 consists of 14 residues. Germline loops: CDR1 ENHRY, CDR2 SYGVKD. CDR3 coding DNA: TGTGCCATAGGCGACAGGGACGGCAATCAGCCCCAGCATTTT. Translated, it gives CAIGDRDGNQPQHF.

The V gene is TRBV6-4, the J gene TRBJ1-1; D not certain. This CDR3 is 13 amino acids long. Germline V gene lookup returns CDR1 MRHNA and CDR2 SNTAGT. V gave up 6 bases and J gave up 3 bases, with 11 bases separating them. The CDR3 here is CASSSGRDTEAFF. The CDR3, as DNA: TGTGCCAGCAGCAGCGGGAGGGACACTGAAGCTTTCTTT.

The chain recombines TRBV2 with TRBJ2-5; 7 bases line up with TRBD2. The CDR3 spans 15 residues. Germline values: CDR1 SNHLY, CDR2 FYNNEI. Trimming at V came to 4 bases and at J to 7 bases, leaving 12 bases not matched to a gene. CDR3 coding DNA: TGTGCCAGCAGTGTACAGGCCGAGTCGGGAGGGACCCAGTACTTC. It codes for CASSVQAESGGTQYF.

The chain joins TRBV28 to TRBJ1-5; D not resolved. This CDR3 region has 14 residues. Germline assignment: CDR1 MDHEN and CDR2 SYDVKM. The germline V and J ends were trimmed by 3 bases and 3 bases, with 9 bases remaining between them. As DNA, the CDR3 is TGTGCCAGCAGTTTGCGGATTCCCAATCAGCCCCAGCATTTT. It specifies CASSLRIPNQPQHF.

The rearrangement joins TRBV19 to TRBJ2-7; 12 bases map to TRBD2. The trim removed 6 bases at V and 5 bases at J, leaving 14 bases unmatched. Per the germline V gene, CDR1 is LNHDA and CDR2 is SQIVND (reference sequence). The length of the CDR3 is 17 residues. The CDR3 sequence is CASSRHRLAGEGNEQYF. In nucleotides, the CDR3 is TGTGCCAGTAGCAGACACAGACTAGCGGGAGAGGGAAACGAGCAGTACTTC.

This chain links TRBV4-1 with TRBJ2-7; 7 nucleotides align to TRBD2. This CDR3 has 15 amino acids. J was trimmed by 3 bases and V by 4 bases; bases with no gene match: 9. Germline CDR1 MGHRA, CDR2 YSYEKL. The CDR3 reads CASSRTSGGGYEQYF. The CDR3 bases are TGCGCCAGCAGCCGTACGTCGGGGGGAGGCTACGAGCAGTACTTC.

The chain uses TRBV5-4 and TRBJ1-1; 8 bases are a match to TRBD1. The CDR3 is 15 residues long. V shed 4 bases and J 11 bases; nucleotides not matched to a gene: 16. CDR1 and CDR2 (germline): SGHNT, YYREEE (reference sequence). The CDR3 is CASSASRGRSSEAFF. CDR3 DNA: TGTGCCAGCAGCGCCTCCAGGGGGCGCAGTAGTGAGGCTTTCTTT.

CDR3 bases: TGTGCCAGCTCACCTGGTGGGGGGATCACTGAAGCTTTCTTT. Encoded protein: CASSPGGGITEAFF. This chain connects TRBV18 to TRBJ1-1; a weak D match, TRBD1 (5 bases). V gave up 3 bases and J gave up 4 bases, with 12 bases separating them. The CDR3 runs to 14 residues. Germline V gene sequence: CDR1 KGHSH, CDR2 LQKENI.

The J gene is TRBJ2-2, the V gene TRBV27, with TRBD1 matching 8 bases. The CDR3 length is 19 residues. V trimming: 3 bases; J trimming: 4 bases; junction bases outside the gene matches: 16. The germline V gene encodes CDR1 MNHEY and CDR2 SMNVEV (reference sequence). CDR3 sequence reads: CASSFPTGTGPGGTGELFF. The CDR3 region has the DNA TGTGCCAGCAGTTTCCCGACCGGGACAGGTCCGGGCGGCACCGGGGAGCTGTTTTTT.